This T cell receptor (beta chain) was recorded in a study of blood T cells in healthy people across ages. This clonotype was detected a few times. Combining a sample-barcoded 5' primer with a J-beta primer mix, a second PCR ran for about 7 to 11 cycles. TCRdb recomputed calls from the 5' RACE reads with MiXCR, one row per CDR3 protein. Found here are about 1.4 million distinct CDR3 sequences, around 55% of them singletons; the top ten hold over 5.5%. The TCR sequence derives from a young man in good health. The specimen was blood.

The DNA of the CDR3 is TGTGCCAGCAGTTTCCGGACAGGGGATCAGCCCCAGCATTTT. Translated: CASSFRTGDQPQHF. The chain joins TRBV12-3 or TRBV12-4 to TRBJ1-5; TRBD1 aligns across 9 bases. V lost 3 bases and J lost 5; bases outside the gene matches: 2. The CDR3 is 14 amino acids.